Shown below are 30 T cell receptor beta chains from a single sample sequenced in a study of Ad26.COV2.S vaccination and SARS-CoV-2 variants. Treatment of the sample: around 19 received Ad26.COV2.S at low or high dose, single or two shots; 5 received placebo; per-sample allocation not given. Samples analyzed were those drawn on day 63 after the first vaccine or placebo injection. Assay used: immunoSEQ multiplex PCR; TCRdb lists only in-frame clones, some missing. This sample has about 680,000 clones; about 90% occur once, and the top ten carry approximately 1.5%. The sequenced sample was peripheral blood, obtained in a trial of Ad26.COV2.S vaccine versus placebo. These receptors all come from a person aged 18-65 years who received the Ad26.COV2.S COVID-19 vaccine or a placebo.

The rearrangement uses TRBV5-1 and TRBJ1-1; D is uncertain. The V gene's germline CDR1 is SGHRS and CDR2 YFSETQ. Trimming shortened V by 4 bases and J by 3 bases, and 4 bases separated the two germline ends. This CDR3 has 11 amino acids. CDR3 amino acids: CASSRDTEAFF. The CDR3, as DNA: TGCGCCAGCAGCAGGGACACTGAAGCTTTCTTT.

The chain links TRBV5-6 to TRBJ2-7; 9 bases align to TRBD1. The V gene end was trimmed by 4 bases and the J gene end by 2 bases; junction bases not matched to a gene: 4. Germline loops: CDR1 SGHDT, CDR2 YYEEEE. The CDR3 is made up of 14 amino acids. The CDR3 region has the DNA TGTGCCAGCAGCATCGGGACAGGGACCTACGAGCAGTACTTC. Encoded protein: CASSIGTGTYEQYF.

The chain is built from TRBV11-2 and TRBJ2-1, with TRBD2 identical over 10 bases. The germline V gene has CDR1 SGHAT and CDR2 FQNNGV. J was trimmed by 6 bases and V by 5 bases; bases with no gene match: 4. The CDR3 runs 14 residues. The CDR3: CASSLGLARNEQFF. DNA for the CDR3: TGTGCCAGCAGCCTGGGACTAGCGCGCAATGAGCAGTTCTTC.

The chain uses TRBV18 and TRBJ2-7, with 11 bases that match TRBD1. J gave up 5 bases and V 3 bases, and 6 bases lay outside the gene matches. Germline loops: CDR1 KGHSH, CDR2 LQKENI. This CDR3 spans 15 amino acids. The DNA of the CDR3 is TGTGCCAGCTCACCCGGACAGGGGGCCTACCACGAGCAGTACTTC. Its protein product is CASSPGQGAYHEQYF. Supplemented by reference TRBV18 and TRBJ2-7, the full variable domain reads NAGVMQNPRHLVRRRGQEARLRCSPMKGHSHVYWYRQLPEEGLKFMVYLQKENIIDESGMPKERFSAEFPKEGPSILRIQQVVRGDSAAYFCASSPGQGAYHEQYFGPGTRLTVT.

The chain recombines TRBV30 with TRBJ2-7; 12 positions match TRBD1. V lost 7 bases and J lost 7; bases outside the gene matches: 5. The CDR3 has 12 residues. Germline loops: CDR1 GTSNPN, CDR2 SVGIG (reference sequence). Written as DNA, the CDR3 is TGTGCCTTGGGACAGGGGGCGAGGGAGCAGTACTTC. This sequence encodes CALGQGAREQYF.

CDR3 region: CASRRQGAEQYF. The DNA for the CDR3 is TGTGCCAGCAGGAGGCAGGGGGCCGAGCAGTACTTC. V gene TRBV6-6 combines with J gene TRBJ2-7; 8 bases match TRBD1. The V gene end was trimmed by 6 bases and the J gene end by 6 bases; junction bases not matched to a gene: 4. The germline V gene encodes CDR1 MNHNY and CDR2 SVGAGI (reference sequence). CDR3 length equals 12 residues.

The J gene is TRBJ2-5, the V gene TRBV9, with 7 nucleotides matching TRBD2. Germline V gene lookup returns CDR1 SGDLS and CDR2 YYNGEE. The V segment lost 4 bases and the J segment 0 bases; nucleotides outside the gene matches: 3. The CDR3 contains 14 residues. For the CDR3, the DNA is TGTGCCAGCAGCTCGGGGGGATACCAAGAGACCCAGTACTTC. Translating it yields CASSSGGYQETQYF.

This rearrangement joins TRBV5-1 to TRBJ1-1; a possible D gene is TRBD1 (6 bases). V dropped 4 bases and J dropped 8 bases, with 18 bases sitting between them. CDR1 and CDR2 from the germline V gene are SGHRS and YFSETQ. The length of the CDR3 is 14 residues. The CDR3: CASSRLVGGEEAFF. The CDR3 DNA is TGCGCCAGCAGCCGATTAGTTGGGGGCGAGGAAGCTTTCTTT.

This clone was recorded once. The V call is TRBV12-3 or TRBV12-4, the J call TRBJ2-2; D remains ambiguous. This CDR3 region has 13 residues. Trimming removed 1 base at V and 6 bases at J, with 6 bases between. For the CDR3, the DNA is TGTGCCAGCAGTTTAGGCGCGCCCGGGGAGCTGTTTTTT. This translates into CASSLGAPGELFF.

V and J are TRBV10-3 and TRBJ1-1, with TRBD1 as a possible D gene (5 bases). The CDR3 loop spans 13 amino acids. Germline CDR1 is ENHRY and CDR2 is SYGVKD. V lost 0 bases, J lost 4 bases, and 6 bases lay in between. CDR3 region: CAISESTGTEAFF. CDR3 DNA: TGTGCCATCAGTGAGTCCACAGGCACTGAAGCTTTCTTT.

CDR3 loop: CASSSVDSYNSPLHF. The CDR3 nucleotides are TGTGCCAGCAGTTCCGTAGACTCCTATAATTCACCCCTCCACTTT. The V and J genes are TRBV6-2 or TRBV6-3 and TRBJ1-6; D not resolved. Germline CDR1 reads MNHEY; CDR2 reads SVGEGT. The CDR3 contains 15 residues. V lost 4 bases to trimming and J lost 0 bases, with 7 bases between them.

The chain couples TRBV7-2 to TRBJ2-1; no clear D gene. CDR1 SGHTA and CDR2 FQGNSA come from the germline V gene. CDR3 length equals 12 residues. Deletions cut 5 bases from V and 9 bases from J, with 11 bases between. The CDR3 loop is CASSPLVFEQFF. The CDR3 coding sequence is TGTGCCAGCAGCCCTTTAGTTTTTGAGCAGTTCTTC.

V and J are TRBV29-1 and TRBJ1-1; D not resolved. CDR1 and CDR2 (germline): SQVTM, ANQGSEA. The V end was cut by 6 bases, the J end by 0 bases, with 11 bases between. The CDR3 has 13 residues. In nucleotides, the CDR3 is TGCAGCGTCATCAGGATTATGAACACTGAAGCTTTCTTT. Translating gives CSVIRIMNTEAFF.

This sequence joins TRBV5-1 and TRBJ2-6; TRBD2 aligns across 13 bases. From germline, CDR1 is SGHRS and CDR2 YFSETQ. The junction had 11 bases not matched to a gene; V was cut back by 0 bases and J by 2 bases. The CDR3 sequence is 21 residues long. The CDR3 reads CASSLASGGTSGIAGANVLTF. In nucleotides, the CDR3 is TGCGCCAGCAGCTTGGCCAGTGGAGGGACTAGCGGGATTGCTGGGGCCAACGTCCTGACTTTC.

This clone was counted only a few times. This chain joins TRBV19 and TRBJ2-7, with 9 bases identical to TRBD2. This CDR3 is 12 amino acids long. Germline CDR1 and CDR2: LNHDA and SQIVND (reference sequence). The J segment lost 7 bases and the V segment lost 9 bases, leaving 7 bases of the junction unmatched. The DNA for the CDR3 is TGTGCCAGCCTTAGCGGGAGAGGGGAGCAGTACTTC. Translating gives CASLSGRGEQYF.

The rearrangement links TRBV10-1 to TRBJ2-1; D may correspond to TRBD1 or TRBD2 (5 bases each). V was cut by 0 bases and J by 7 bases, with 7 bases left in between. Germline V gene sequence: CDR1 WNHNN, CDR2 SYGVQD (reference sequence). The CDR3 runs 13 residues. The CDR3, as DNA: TGCGCCAGCAGTGAGTCGGGGACGAATGAGCAGTTCTTC. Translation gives CASSESGTNEQFF.

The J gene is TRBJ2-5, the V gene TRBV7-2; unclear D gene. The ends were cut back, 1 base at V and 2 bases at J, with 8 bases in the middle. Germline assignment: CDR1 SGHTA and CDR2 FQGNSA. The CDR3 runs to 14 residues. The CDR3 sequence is CASSLVGRQETQYF. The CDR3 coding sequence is TGTGCCAGCAGCTTAGTAGGACGGCAAGAGACCCAGTACTTC.

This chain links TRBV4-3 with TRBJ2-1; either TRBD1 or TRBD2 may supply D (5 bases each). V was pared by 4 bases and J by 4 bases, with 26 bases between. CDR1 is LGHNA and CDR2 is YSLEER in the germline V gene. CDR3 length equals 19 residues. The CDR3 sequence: CASSLNPFTGTWQYNEQFF. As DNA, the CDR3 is TGCGCCAGCAGCCTCAACCCTTTTACCGGGACCTGGCAGTACAATGAGCAGTTCTTC.

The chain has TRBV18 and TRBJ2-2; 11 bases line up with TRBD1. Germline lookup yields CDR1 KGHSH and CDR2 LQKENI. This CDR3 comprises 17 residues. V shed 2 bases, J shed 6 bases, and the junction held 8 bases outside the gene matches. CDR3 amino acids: CASSPAWTGGASGELFF. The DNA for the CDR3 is TGTGCCAGCTCACCAGCGTGGACAGGGGGCGCCTCCGGGGAGCTGTTTTTT.

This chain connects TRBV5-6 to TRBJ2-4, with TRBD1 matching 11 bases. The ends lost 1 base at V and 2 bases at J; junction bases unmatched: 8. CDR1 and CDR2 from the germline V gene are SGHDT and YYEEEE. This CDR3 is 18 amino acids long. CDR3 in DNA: TGTGCCAGCAGCTTGCCAACCGGGACAGGGGGTCCCAAAAACATTCAGTACTTC. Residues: CASSLPTGTGGPKNIQYF.

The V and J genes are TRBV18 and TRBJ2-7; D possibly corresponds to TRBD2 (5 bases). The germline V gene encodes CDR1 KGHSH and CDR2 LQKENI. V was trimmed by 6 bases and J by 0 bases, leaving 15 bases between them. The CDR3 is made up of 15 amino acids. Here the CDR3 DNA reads TGTGCCAGCTCGTCCACTAGGTCCTCCTCCTACGAGCAGTACTTC. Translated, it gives CASSSTRSSSYEQYF. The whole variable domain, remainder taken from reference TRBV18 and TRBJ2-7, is NAGVMQNPRHLVRRRGQEARLRCSPMKGHSHVYWYRQLPEEGLKFMVYLQKENIIDESGMPKERFSAEFPKEGPSILRIQQVVRGDSAAYFCASSSTRSSSYEQYFGPGTRLTVT.

The CDR3 DNA follows: TGTGCCAGTAGTATCCTACAGGGTCCGGCTCAGCCCCAGCATTTT. Protein: CASSILQGPAQPQHF. The rearrangement links TRBV19 to TRBJ1-5, with a tentative D call TRBD1 (6 bases). Germline CDR1 LNHDA, CDR2 SQIVND (reference sequence). There are 15 residues in the CDR3. The V end was cut by 3 bases, the J end by 6 bases, with 15 bases between.

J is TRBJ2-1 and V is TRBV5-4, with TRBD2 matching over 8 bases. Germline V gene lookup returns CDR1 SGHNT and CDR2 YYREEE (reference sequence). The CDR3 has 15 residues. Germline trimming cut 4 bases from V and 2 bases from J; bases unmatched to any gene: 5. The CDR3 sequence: CASSPRGGAYNEQFF. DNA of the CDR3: TGTGCCAGCAGCCCCCGGGGGGGCGCCTACAATGAGCAGTTCTTC.

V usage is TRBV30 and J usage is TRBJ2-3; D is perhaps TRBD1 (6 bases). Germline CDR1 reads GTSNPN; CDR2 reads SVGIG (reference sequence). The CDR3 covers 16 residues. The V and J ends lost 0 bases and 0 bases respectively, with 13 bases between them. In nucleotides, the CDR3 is TGTGCCTGGAGTGTAAAAGGGACATACAGCACAGATACGCAGTATTTT. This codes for CAWSVKGTYSTDTQYF.

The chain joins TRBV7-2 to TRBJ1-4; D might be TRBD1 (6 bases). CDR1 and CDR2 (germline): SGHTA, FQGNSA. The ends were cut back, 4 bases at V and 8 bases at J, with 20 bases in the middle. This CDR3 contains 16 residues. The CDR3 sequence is CASSSQAWGAGEKLFF. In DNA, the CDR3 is TGTGCCAGCAGCTCACAGGCTTGGGGGGCGGGCGAAAAACTGTTTTTT.

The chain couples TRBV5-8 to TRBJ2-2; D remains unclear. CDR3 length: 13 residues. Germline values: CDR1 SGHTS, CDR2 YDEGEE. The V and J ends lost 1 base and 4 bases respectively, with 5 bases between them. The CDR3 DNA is TGTGCCAGCAGCTTGTGGGTCACCGGGGAGCTGTTTTTT. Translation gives CASSLWVTGELFF.

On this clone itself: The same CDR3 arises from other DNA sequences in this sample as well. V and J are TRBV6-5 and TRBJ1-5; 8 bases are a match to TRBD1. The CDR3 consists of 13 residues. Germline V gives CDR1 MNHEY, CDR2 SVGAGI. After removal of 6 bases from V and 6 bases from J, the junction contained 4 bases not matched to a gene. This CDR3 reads CASRQGEGQPQHF. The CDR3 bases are TGTGCCAGCAGACAGGGGGAGGGTCAGCCCCAGCATTTT.

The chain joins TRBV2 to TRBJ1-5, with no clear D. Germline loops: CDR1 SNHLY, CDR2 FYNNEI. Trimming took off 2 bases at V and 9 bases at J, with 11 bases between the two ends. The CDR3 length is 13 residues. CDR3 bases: TGTGCCAGCAGTGAACTCATAGCGGGGCCCCAGCATTTT. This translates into CASSELIAGPQHF.

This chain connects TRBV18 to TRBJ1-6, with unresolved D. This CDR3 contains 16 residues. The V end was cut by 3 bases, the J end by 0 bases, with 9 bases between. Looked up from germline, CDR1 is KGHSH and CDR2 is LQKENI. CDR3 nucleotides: TGTGCCAGCTCACCGACGGCTAGCTCCTATAATTCACCCCTCCACTTT. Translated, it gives CASSPTASSYNSPLHF.

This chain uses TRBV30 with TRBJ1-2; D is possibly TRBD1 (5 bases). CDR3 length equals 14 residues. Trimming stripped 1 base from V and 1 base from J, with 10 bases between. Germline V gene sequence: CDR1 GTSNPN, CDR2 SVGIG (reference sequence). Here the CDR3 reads CAWSGDSNNYGYTF. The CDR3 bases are TGTGCCTGGAGTGGAGACAGTAATAACTATGGCTACACCTTC.